Listed here is a single T cell receptor (beta chain). For the second PCR, which ran for roughly 7 to 11 cycles, a sample-barcoded 5' primer and a J-beta primer mix were used. TCRdb used MiXCR to reprocess the 5' RACE reads, holding one entry per CDR3 protein. The repertoire holds around 990,000 distinct CDR3 sequences, with almost 25% as singletons. The data were obtained in a study of blood T cells in healthy people across ages. These data were also reused for a study on T cells of mothers and their children. That work contributes: Over 9 million TCR beta CDR3 reads were obtained from each mother, and about 3 million from each child. Overlap in related mother-child pairs always slightly exceeded unrelated pairs, never significantly.

This clonotype was sampled from a girl aged 2 to 10 in good health. The source material was blood.

CDR3 residues: CASSRNGQGFYEQYF. CDR3 DNA sequence: TGTGCCAGCAGCCGAAATGGACAGGGTTTTTACGAGCAGTACTTC. The chain has TRBV7-9 and TRBJ2-1, with TRBD1 matching over 8 bases. The J call is doubtful: the DNA matches TRBJ2-7 better. CDR3 length: 15 residues. CDR1 is SEHNR and CDR2 is FQNEAQ in the germline V gene (reference sequence).